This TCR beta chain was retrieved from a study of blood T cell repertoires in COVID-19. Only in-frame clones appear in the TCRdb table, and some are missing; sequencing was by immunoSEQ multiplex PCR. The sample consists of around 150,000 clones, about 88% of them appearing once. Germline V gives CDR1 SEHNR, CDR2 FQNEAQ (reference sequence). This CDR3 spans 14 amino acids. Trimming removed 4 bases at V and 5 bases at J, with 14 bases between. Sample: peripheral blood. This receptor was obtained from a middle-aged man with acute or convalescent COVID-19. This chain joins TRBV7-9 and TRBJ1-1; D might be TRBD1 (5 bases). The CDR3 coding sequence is TGTGCCAGCAGCTCCCCAGCGGGGGGGACTGAAGCTTTCTTT. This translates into CASSSPAGGTEAFF.